One sample yielded the 26 T cell receptor beta chains listed below, sequenced in a study of control samples from healthy donors and cancer patients. The data were produced by immunoSEQ multiplex PCR, yet TCRdb's version contains in-frame clones alone and is incomplete. The sample holds some 120,000 clones; over 85% are singletons and the top ten take about 2.5%. Material: blood. The receptors were gathered from a man aged 25 to 40 in good health.

The chain is built from TRBV5-6 and TRBJ1-1, with a tentative D call TRBD1 (5 bases). Trimming shortened V by 3 bases and J by 8 bases, and 11 bases separated the two germline ends. This CDR3 comprises 12 residues. Germline V gene sequence: CDR1 SGHDT, CDR2 YYEEEE. Here the CDR3 DNA reads TGTGCCAGCAGCTCACGGTGGGACGAAGCTTTCTTT. The encoded protein is CASSSRWDEAFF.

The CDR3 DNA sequence: TGTGCCAGCAGTCCCCGAATAAGACAGGGCCTACACACTGAAGCTTTCTTT. It specifies CASSPRIRQGLHTEAFF. V gene TRBV6-6 combines with J gene TRBJ1-1; 7 bases align to TRBD1. From germline, CDR1 is MNHNY and CDR2 SVGAGI (reference sequence). V shed 5 bases, J shed 3 bases, and the junction held 15 bases outside the gene matches. This CDR3 comprises 17 residues.

The chain recombines TRBV5-1 with TRBJ2-3, with 7 bases aligning to TRBD1. Trimming cost V 4 bases and J 2 bases; bases outside gene matches: 7. CDR3 length: 15 residues. Germline-derived CDR1 and CDR2 are SGHRS and YFSETQ. The CDR3 loop reads CASSPGTDFTDTQYF. CDR3 DNA sequence: TGCGCCAGCAGCCCCGGGACAGATTTCACAGATACGCAGTATTTT.

The V gene is TRBV2, the J gene TRBJ2-3; tentatively, D is TRBD1 or TRBD2 (5 bases each). V shed 5 bases and J shed 1 base, with 19 bases lying between them. The CDR3 totals 17 residues. Germline CDR1 SNHLY, CDR2 FYNNEI. CDR3 DNA sequence: TGTGCCAGCAGTACCTCCGGGACCCAGGACCGCACAGATACGCAGTATTTT. Amino acids: CASSTSGTQDRTDTQYF.

This rearrangement joins TRBV27 to TRBJ1-3; D is unclear. CDR3 length: 15 amino acids. V lost 2 bases and J lost 4, with 12 bases in between. Germline CDR1 MNHEY, CDR2 SMNVEV (reference sequence). The CDR3 DNA sequence: TGTGCCAGCAGTTTAGTTGGCGGTCCCGGAAACACCATATATTTT. This gives the protein CASSLVGGPGNTIYF.

The CDR3 DNA sequence: TGTGCCAGCAGCTTAGGTAGTAGCGCGCAGTATTTT. Protein: CASSLGSSAQYF. V gene TRBV11-2 combines with J gene TRBJ2-3, with a tentative D call TRBD2 (5 bases). V was cut by 1 base and J by 10 bases, with 9 bases left in between. Looked up from germline, CDR1 is SGHAT and CDR2 is FQNNGV. There are 12 residues in the CDR3. The variable domain in full, with the rest retrieved from reference TRBV11-2 and TRBJ2-3, is EAGVAQSPRYKIIEKRQSVAFWCNPISGHATLYWYQQILGQGPKLLIQFQNNGVVDDSQLPKDRFSAERLKGVDSTLKIQPAKLEDSAVYLCASSLGSSAQYFGPGTRLTVL.

The chain carries TRBV6-4 and TRBJ2-7; D may be TRBD1 (6 bases). CDR3 length: 14 residues. Trimming stripped 7 bases from V and 1 base from J, with 14 bases between. The germline V gene has CDR1 MRHNA and CDR2 SNTAGT. The CDR3 sequence is CASITSTGSYEQYV. The CDR3 nucleotides read TGTGCCAGCATTACCTCCACAGGGTCCTACGAGCAGTACGTC.

In DNA, the CDR3 is TGTGCCAGCCTCGCGCAGGGGACCATATATGGCTACACCTTC. Protein: CASLAQGTIYGYTF. The chain has TRBV6-5 and TRBJ1-2; D might be TRBD1 (6 bases). The CDR3 has 14 amino acids. The ends were cut back, 8 bases at V and 5 bases at J, with 18 bases in the middle. Germline lookup yields CDR1 MNHEY and CDR2 SVGAGI.

The chain joins TRBV14 to TRBJ2-7; TRBD1 is a possible D gene (5 bases). CDR3 length: 15 residues. Germline V gene sequence: CDR1 SGHDN, CDR2 FVKESK. The V and J ends lost 0 bases and 4 bases respectively, with 13 bases between them. The CDR3 is CASSQDSQGPYEQYF. The CDR3 region has the DNA TGTGCCAGCAGCCAAGATAGTCAGGGCCCATACGAGCAGTACTTC.

The chain joins TRBV7-9 to TRBJ2-7; no clear D gene. CDR1 SEHNR and CDR2 FQNEAQ come from the germline V gene (reference sequence). V was cut by 5 bases and J by 1 base, with 9 bases left in between. This CDR3 has 13 residues. The DNA for the CDR3 is TGTGCCAGCAGCGTCGACACTTCCTACGAGCAGTACTTC. This gives the protein CASSVDTSYEQYF.

As DNA, the CDR3 is TGTGCCAGCAGCGTGAGAGTGACGGTCACAGGGGGCACTGAAGCTTTCTTT. Amino acids: CASSVRVTVTGGTEAFF. The chain uses TRBV9 and TRBJ1-1; 8 nucleotides align to TRBD1. Losses at the gene ends were 2 bases for V and 4 bases for J; bases not matched to a gene: 13. The germline CDR1 and CDR2 sequences are SGDLS and YYNGEE. This CDR3 spans 17 amino acids.

The chain couples TRBV7-9 to TRBJ1-1; D uncertain. Trimming stripped 1 base from V and 4 bases from J, with 7 bases between. This CDR3 has 13 amino acids. From germline, CDR1 is SEHNR and CDR2 FQNEAQ (reference sequence). This CDR3 reads CASSLDSGTEAFF. CDR3 coding DNA: TGTGCCAGCAGCTTAGATTCCGGCACTGAAGCTTTCTTT.

Details on this clone: Germline and junction disagree at one end, which may indicate a read error. The rearrangement joins TRBV19 to TRBJ2-2, with TRBD1 identical over 8 bases. The CDR3 sequence is 16 residues long. Germline V gives CDR1 LNHDA, CDR2 SQIVND (reference sequence). The CDR3 DNA sequence: TGTGCCAGTAGTACAGGACAGGGCCCGAAGACCGGGGAGCTGTTTTTT. This codes for CASSTGQGPKTGELFF.

This chain links TRBV19 with TRBJ1-5; the D gene is possibly TRBD1 (6 bases). Germline V gene data show CDR1 as LNHDA and CDR2 as SQIVND (reference sequence). The ends were cut back, 5 bases at V and 4 bases at J, with 18 bases in the middle. This CDR3 region has 16 residues. CDR3 amino acids: CASSLRGQLFNQPQHF. The DNA of the CDR3 is TGTGCCAGTAGTTTGCGCGGACAGCTTTTTAATCAGCCCCAGCATTTT.

The CDR3 is CASSASGQGYNEQFF. CDR3 in DNA: TGTGCCAGCAGCGCCTCGGGACAGGGATACAATGAGCAGTTCTTC. The chain couples TRBV9 to TRBJ2-1; TRBD1 matches 9 bases. The CDR3 extends over 15 amino acids. Germline V CDR1 and CDR2: SGDLS, YYNGEE. Unmatched junction bases numbered 5, after V lost 3 bases and J lost 4 bases.

The chain links TRBV28 to TRBJ1-2; D not certain. Trimming removed 5 bases at V and 3 bases at J, with 13 bases between. Germline loops: CDR1 MDHEN, CDR2 SYDVKM. This CDR3 is built from 14 residues. The CDR3 sequence: CASSPTTPYYGYTF. As DNA, the CDR3 is TGTGCCAGCAGTCCCACGACACCTTACTATGGCTACACCTTC.

This clone was picked up one time. CDR3 nucleotide sequence: TGTGCCAGCAGGGGGGACAGGAGCTCCTATAATTCACCCCTCCACTTT. Its translation is CASRGDRSSYNSPLHF. The chain employs TRBV27 and TRBJ1-6; TRBD1 matches 8 bases. Germline loops: CDR1 MNHEY, CDR2 SMNVEV (reference sequence). The CDR3 extends over 16 amino acids. V trimming: 6 bases; J trimming: 0 bases; junction bases outside the gene matches: 4.

This chain links TRBV24-1 with TRBJ2-1, with D tentatively TRBD1 (6 bases). The germline gives CDR1 KGHDR, CDR2 SFDVKD. The CDR3 sequence is 15 residues long. V lost 0 bases and J lost 5, with 10 bases in between. The CDR3 nucleotides read TGTGCCACCAGTGATTTGGGACAGCCTAACAATGAGCAGTTCTTC. It translates to CATSDLGQPNNEQFF.

The chain recombines TRBV7-9 with TRBJ2-1, with a tentative D call TRBD1 (6 bases). The CDR3 totals 14 residues. With 5 bases removed from V and 7 bases from J, the gap between germline ends came to 15 bases. Germline CDR1 is SEHNR and CDR2 is FQNEAQ (reference sequence). CDR3 protein: CASSPGQYWNEQFF. The CDR3 DNA follows: TGTGCCAGCAGCCCTGGACAGTATTGGAATGAGCAGTTCTTC.

The chain is built from TRBV6-5 and TRBJ1-2; TRBD1 is a possible D gene (6 bases). CDR1 is MNHEY, CDR2 SVGAGI, per germline. This CDR3 comprises 15 residues. The V and J ends lost 8 bases and 2 bases respectively, with 18 bases between them. The CDR3 DNA reads as TGTGCCAGCGGGGAGGGGGGGCGAAAAAACTATGGCTACACCTTC. This encodes CASGEGGRKNYGYTF.

The gene calls are TRBV5-8 and TRBJ1-2; TRBD1 aligns across 7 bases. V trimming: 6 bases; J trimming: 8 bases; junction bases outside the gene matches: 16. CDR1 is SGHTS, CDR2 YDEGEE, per germline. This CDR3 spans 15 amino acids. The CDR3 is CASNLRGMLSEGYTF. The CDR3 DNA reads TGTGCCAGCAACCTCAGGGGGATGCTGTCGGAAGGCTACACCTTC.

This clone showed up just once. V is TRBV24-1 and J is TRBJ1-2; TRBD1 agrees at 7 bases. This CDR3 has 14 amino acids. The germline gives CDR1 KGHDR, CDR2 SFDVKD. J was trimmed by 3 bases and V by 0 bases; bases with no gene match: 0. The CDR3, as DNA: TGTGCCACCAGTGATTTGGGACAGGACTATGGCTACACCTTC. It is translated as CATSDLGQDYGYTF.

The chain recombines TRBV15 with TRBJ2-6; no reliable D call. The CDR3 runs to 14 residues. Germline V CDR1 and CDR2: LNHNV, YYDKDF (reference sequence). V was pared by 0 bases and J by 2 bases, with 2 bases between. DNA for the CDR3: TGTGCCACCAGCAGAGATGCTGGGGCCAACGTCCTGACTTTC. Its translation is CATSRDAGANVLTF.

This sequence joins TRBV6-6 and TRBJ1-1; D unclear. The germline V gene has CDR1 MNHNY and CDR2 SVGAGI (reference sequence). V dropped 4 bases and J dropped 0 bases, with 3 bases sitting between them. There are 12 residues in the CDR3. CDR3 amino acids: CASSFMNTEAFF. The CDR3 DNA reads as TGTGCCAGCAGTTTCATGAACACTGAAGCTTTCTTT.

The chain carries TRBV9 and TRBJ1-5, with D unresolved. The germline V and J ends were trimmed by 1 base and 0 bases, with 14 bases remaining between them. This CDR3 is 17 amino acids long. Germline CDR1 SGDLS, CDR2 YYNGEE. The CDR3 spells CASSVRRSPSSNQPQHF. Written as DNA, the CDR3 is TGTGCCAGCAGCGTAAGGAGGTCCCCAAGTAGCAATCAGCCCCAGCATTTT. Drawing the rest from reference TRBV9 and TRBJ1-5, the complete variable domain is DSGVTQTPKHLITATGQRVTLRCSPRSGDLSVYWYQQSLDQGLQFLIQYYNGEERAKGNILERFSAQQFPDLHSELNLSSLELGDSALYFCASSVRRSPSSNQPQHFGDGTRLSIL.

V is TRBV27 and J is TRBJ1-4; D is undetermined. The V end lost 3 bases, the J end lost 8 bases, and 13 bases lay between the germline ends. The CDR3 extends over 14 amino acids. Per germline, CDR1 MNHEY and CDR2 SMNVEV (reference sequence). The CDR3 nucleotides read TGTGCCAGCAGTTTCTTCGGCGCGGGGGAAAAACTGTTTTTT. This translates into CASSFFGAGEKLFF.